This T cell receptor (beta chain) appears in the sequencing data of a study of Graves' ophthalmopathy and Graves' hyperthyroidism. This clonotype was counted at least ten times. Amplification targeted the TCR beta CDR3 regions, with RNA transcripts as the source material. HTBI-primed first-round RT-PCR preceded second-round multiplex PCR. TCRdb recomputed calls from the multiplex PCR reads with MiXCR, one row per CDR3 protein. The data show roughly 500,000 distinct CDR3 sequences, roughly an eighth seen once. The sample consisted of blood. This TCR was recovered from a woman in her twenties or thirties with Graves' ophthalmopathy.

The CDR3 loop is CASSQNRATEAFF. In DNA, the CDR3 is TGTGCCAGCAGCCAAAACAGGGCCACTGAAGCTTTCTTT. This chain uses TRBV14 with TRBJ1-1, with a weak D call TRBD1 (6 bases). V gave up 2 bases and J gave up 4 bases, with 8 bases separating them. The CDR3 is 13 amino acids. Germline loops: CDR1 SGHDN, CDR2 FVKESK.